This T cell receptor (beta chain) was sequenced for a study of blood T cell repertoires in COVID-19. Across the study: Researchers got acute and convalescent COVID-19 samples from the United States, Italy and Spain. PBMCs, B-cell-depleted T cells, or T cells were the source of the cDNA or gDNA that made up the material.

Germline CDR1 reads SNHLY; CDR2 reads FYNNEI. There are 14 residues in the CDR3. The ends were cut back, 2 bases at V and 2 bases at J, with 9 bases in the middle. How the authors handled the data: Estimation of nucleated cell counts relied on the amplification of reference gene primers. Profiling relied on immunoSEQ multiplex PCR, and the TCRdb table lists in-frame clones only, not all of them. V and J calls and clone size are as listed in that table; D and trimming were resolved from the DNA. Of 410,000 or so clones listed, about 89% are singletons. The V call is TRBV2, the J call TRBJ1-2; no definite D call. The receptor's source is a woman in her 40s with COVID-19, enrolled during active disease. Sequencing was performed on peripheral blood. The CDR3 region has the DNA TGTGCCAGCAGTGAAAACGAGGAGAACTATGGCTACACCTTC. Residues: CASSENEENYGYTF. Full variable domain (rest looked up from reference TRBV2 and TRBJ1-2): EPEVTQTPSHQVTQMGQEVILRCVPISNHLYFYWYRQILGQKVEFLVSFYNNEISEKSEIFDDQFSVERPDGSNFTLKIRSTKLEDSAMYFCASSENEENYGYTFGSGTRLTVV.